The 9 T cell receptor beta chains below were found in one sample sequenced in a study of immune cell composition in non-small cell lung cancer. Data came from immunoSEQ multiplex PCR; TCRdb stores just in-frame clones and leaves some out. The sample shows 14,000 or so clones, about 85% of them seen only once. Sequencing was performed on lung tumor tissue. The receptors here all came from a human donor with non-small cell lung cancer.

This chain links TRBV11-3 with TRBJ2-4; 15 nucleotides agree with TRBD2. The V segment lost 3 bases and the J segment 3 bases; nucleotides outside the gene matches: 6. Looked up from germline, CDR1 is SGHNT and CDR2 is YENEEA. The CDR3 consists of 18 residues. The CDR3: CASSFHGTSGRFKNIQYF. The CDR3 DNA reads TGTGCCAGCAGCTTCCATGGGACTAGCGGGAGGTTCAAAAACATTCAGTACTTC.

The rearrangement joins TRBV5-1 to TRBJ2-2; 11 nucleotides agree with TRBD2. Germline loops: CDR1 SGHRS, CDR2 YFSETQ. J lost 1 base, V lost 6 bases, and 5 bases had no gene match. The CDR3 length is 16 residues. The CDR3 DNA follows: TGCGCCAGCAACCCCGGACTAGCGGGGAACACCGGGGAGCTGTTTTTT. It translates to CASNPGLAGNTGELFF.

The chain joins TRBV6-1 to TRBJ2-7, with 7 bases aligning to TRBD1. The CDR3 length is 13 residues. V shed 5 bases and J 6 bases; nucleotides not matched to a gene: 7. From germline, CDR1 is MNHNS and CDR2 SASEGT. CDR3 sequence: CASSLEGALEQYF. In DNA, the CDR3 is TGTGCCAGCAGTCTAGAGGGGGCCCTCGAGCAGTACTTC.

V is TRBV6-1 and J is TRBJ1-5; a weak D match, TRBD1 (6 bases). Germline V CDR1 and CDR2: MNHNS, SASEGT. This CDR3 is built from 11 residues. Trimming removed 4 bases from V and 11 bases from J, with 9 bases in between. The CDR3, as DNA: TGTGCCAGCAGTGTCCAGGGGTCCCAGCATTTT. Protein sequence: CASSVQGSQHF.

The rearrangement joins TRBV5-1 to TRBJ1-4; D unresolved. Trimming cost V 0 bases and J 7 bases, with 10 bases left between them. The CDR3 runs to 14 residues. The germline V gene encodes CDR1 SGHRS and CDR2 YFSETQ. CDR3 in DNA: TGCGCCAGCAGCTTGGGACAAGATGGTGAAAAACTGTTTTTT. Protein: CASSLGQDGEKLFF.

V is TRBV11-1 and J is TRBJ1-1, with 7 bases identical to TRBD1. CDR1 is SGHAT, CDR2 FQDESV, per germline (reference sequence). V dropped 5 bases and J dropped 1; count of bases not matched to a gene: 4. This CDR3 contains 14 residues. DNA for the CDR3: TGTGCCAGCAGCCCGGACAGGTCGAACACTGAAGCTTTCTTT. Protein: CASSPDRSNTEAFF.

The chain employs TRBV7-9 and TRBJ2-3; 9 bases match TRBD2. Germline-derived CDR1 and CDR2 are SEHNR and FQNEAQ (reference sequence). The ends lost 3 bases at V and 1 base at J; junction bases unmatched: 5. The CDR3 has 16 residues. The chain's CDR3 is CASSLPQREGTDTQYF. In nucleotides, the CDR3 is TGTGCCAGCAGCTTGCCCCAGCGGGAGGGCACAGATACGCAGTATTTT.

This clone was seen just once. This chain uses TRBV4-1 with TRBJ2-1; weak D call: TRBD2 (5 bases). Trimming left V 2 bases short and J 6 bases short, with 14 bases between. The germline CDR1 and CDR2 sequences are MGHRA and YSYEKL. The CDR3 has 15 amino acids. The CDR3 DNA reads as TGCGCCAGCAGCCAATCCAGAGGGTCGGGCAATGAGCAGTTCTTC. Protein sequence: CASSQSRGSGNEQFF.

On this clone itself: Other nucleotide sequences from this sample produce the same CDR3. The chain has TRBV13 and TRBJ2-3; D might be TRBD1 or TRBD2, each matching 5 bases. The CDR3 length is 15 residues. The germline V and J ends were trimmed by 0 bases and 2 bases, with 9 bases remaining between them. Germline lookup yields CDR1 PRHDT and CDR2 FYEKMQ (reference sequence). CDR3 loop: CASSLGQDSTDTQYF. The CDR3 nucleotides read TGTGCCAGCAGCTTAGGACAGGACTCCACAGATACGCAGTATTTT.